Presented here are 11 T cell receptor beta chains from one specimen sequenced in a study of cytomegalovirus exposure and HLA in healthy donors. Use of 60 Vbeta and 13 Jbeta primers characterized the PCR. Profiling relied on immunoSEQ multiplex PCR, and the TCRdb table lists in-frame clones only, not all of them. The sample contains some 110,000 clones, roughly three quarters of which appear only once. Material for sequencing was PBMCs. The receptors stem from a young woman in good health and CMV-seronegative.

This clone was counted a few times. The rearrangement uses TRBV6-5 and TRBJ1-5; D is unclear. CDR3 size: 13 residues. V was pared by 2 bases and J by 3 bases, with 5 bases between. The V gene's germline CDR1 is MNHEY and CDR2 SVGAGI. CDR3 sequence reads: CASSYSSNQPQHF. CDR3 nucleotide sequence: TGTGCCAGCAGTTACAGCTCCAATCAGCCCCAGCATTTT.

This chain connects TRBV6-5 to TRBJ1-3, with D uncertain. This CDR3 has 15 residues. In germline, CDR1 is MNHEY, CDR2 SVGAGI. Trimming removed 6 bases at V and 0 bases at J, with 12 bases between. The CDR3 bases are TGTGCCAGCAGAACGACTGCCGACTCTGGAAACACCATATATTTT. Amino acids: CASRTTADSGNTIYF.

The CDR3 protein is CAWIKRGQEAFF. As DNA, the CDR3 is TGTGCCTGGATAAAGCGGGGGCAGGAAGCTTTCTTT. The chain recombines TRBV30 with TRBJ1-1; possible D gene TRBD1, 6 bases. This CDR3 comprises 12 residues. The germline V gene has CDR1 GTSNPN and CDR2 SVGIG (reference sequence). V lost 4 bases to trimming and J lost 8 bases, with 14 bases between them.

The chain couples TRBV10-3 to TRBJ2-2; D remains unclear. Trimming shortened V by 6 bases and J by 1 base, and 6 bases separated the two germline ends. The germline V gene has CDR1 ENHRY and CDR2 SYGVKD. The CDR3 is 13 amino acids. The CDR3 protein is CAIRTKNTGELFF. In nucleotides, the CDR3 is TGTGCCATCAGGACAAAGAACACCGGGGAGCTGTTTTTT.

This clone was picked up one time. J is TRBJ2-3 and V is TRBV10-1; D is possibly TRBD1 (6 bases). V was cut by 3 bases and J by 0 bases, with 13 bases left in between. The CDR3 loop spans 16 amino acids. CDR1 and CDR2 (germline): WNHNN, SYGVQD (reference sequence). The CDR3 coding sequence is TGCGCCAGCAGTGAAAGTACGGGACAAAGCACAGATACGCAGTATTTT. Its protein product is CASSESTGQSTDTQYF.

This chain joins TRBV5-1 and TRBJ1-1, with TRBD1 matching over 8 bases. Germline values: CDR1 SGHRS, CDR2 YFSETQ. CDR3 size: 17 residues. Unmatched junction bases numbered 16, after V lost 4 bases and J lost 5 bases. The CDR3 bases are TGCGCCAGCAGCCCCGACAGGGGCTCATCGGGTAGGACTGAAGCTTTCTTT. It translates to CASSPDRGSSGRTEAFF.

CDR3 amino acids: CAWSVPNSGDLTGELFF. CDR3 in DNA: TGTGCCTGGAGTGTACCCAACAGCGGGGATCTCACCGGGGAGCTGTTTTTT. The V gene is TRBV30, the J gene TRBJ2-2, with 7 bases lining up with TRBD2. The CDR3 covers 17 residues. Trimming at V came to 0 bases and at J to 4 bases, leaving 11 bases not matched to a gene. The germline CDR1 and CDR2 sequences are GTSNPN and SVGIG (reference sequence). Together with reference TRBV30 and TRBJ2-2, the CDR3 gives the full variable domain: SQTIHQWPATLVQPVGSPLSLECTVEGTSNPNLYWYRQAAGRGLQLLFYSVGIGQISSEVPQNLSASRPQDRQFILSSKKLLLSDSGFYLCAWSVPNSGDLTGELFFGEGSRLTVL.

In regard to this clone: Other DNA variants within this sample encode the same CDR3. The chain employs TRBV27 and TRBJ1-1; TRBD1 might be the D (6 bases). CDR1 is MNHEY, CDR2 SMNVEV, per germline (reference sequence). CDR3 length: 13 amino acids. V gave up 2 bases and J gave up 4 bases, with 8 bases separating them. CDR3 sequence: CASSLVGGTEAFF. The DNA of the CDR3 is TGTGCCAGCAGTTTAGTAGGGGGCACTGAAGCTTTCTTT.

The V gene is TRBV5-1, the J gene TRBJ2-3; 11 bases align to TRBD1. CDR3 length: 19 residues. J lost 2 bases, V lost 1 base, and 12 bases had no gene match. Per the germline V gene, CDR1 is SGHRS and CDR2 is YFSETQ. CDR3 sequence: CASSLIGQGAGWATDTQYF. The CDR3 DNA reads TGCGCCAGCAGCTTGATTGGACAGGGGGCAGGTTGGGCCACAGATACGCAGTATTTT.

The chain has TRBV18 and TRBJ2-7; 8 bases align to TRBD1. The CDR3 is 17 amino acids. The junction had 11 bases not matched to a gene; V was cut back by 3 bases and J by 1 base. The germline gives CDR1 KGHSH, CDR2 LQKENI. This chain's CDR3 is CASSPQTGTGTSYEQYF. The CDR3 DNA reads TGTGCCAGCTCACCCCAAACCGGGACAGGAACATCCTACGAGCAGTACTTC.

This clone was seen a few times. The rearrangement joins TRBV30 to TRBJ1-4, with D maybe TRBD1 (5 bases). Germline CDR1 reads GTSNPN; CDR2 reads SVGIG (reference sequence). The CDR3 runs 14 residues. Trimming took off 1 base at V and 7 bases at J, with 13 bases between the two ends. The CDR3: CAWSGSRDPEKLFF. The CDR3 nucleotides read TGTGCCTGGAGTGGGAGCAGGGATCCTGAAAAACTGTTTTTT.